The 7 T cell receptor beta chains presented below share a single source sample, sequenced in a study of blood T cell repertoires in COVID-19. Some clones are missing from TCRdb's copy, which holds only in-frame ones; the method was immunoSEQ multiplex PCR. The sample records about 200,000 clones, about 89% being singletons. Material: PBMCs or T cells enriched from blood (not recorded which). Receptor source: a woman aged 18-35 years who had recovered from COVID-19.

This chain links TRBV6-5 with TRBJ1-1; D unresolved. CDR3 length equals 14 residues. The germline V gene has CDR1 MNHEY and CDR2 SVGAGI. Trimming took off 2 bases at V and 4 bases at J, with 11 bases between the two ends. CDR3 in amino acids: CASSYVGEGTEAFF. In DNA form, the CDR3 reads TGTGCCAGCAGTTACGTCGGGGAGGGCACTGAAGCTTTCTTT.

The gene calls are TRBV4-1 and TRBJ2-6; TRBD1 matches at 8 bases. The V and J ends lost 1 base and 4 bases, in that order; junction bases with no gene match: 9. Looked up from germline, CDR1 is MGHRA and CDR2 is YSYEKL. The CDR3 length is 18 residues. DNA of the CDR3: TGCGCCAGCAGCCAAGGACGCCAGGGGGCGTCGGGGGCCAACGTCCTGACTTTC. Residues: CASSQGRQGASGANVLTF.

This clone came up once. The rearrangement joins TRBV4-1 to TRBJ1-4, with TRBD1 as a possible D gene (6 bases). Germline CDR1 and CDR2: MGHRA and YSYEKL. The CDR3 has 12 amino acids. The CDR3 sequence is CASGTLNEKLFF. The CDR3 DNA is TGCGCAAGCGGGACACTTAATGAAAAACTGTTTTTT.

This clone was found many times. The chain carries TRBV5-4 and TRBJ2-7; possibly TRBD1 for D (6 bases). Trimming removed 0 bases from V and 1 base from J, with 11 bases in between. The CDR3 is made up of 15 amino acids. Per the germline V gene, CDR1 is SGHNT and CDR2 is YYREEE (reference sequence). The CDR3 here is CASSLEPGESYEQYF. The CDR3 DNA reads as TGTGCCAGCAGCTTGGAGCCAGGGGAATCCTACGAGCAGTACTTC.

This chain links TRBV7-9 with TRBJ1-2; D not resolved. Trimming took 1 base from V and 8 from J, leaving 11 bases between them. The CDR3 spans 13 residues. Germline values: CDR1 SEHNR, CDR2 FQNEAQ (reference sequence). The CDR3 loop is CASSLERLWGYTF. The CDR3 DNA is TGTGCCAGCAGCTTAGAGCGACTATGGGGCTACACCTTC.

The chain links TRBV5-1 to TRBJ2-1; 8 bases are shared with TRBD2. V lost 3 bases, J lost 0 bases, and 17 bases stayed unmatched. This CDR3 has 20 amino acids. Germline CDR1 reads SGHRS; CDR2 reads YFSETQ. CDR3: CASSSAPRGAPFSSYNEQFF. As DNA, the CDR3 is TGCGCCAGCAGCTCGGCCCCGCGGGGGGCCCCCTTTAGCTCCTACAATGAGCAGTTCTTC.

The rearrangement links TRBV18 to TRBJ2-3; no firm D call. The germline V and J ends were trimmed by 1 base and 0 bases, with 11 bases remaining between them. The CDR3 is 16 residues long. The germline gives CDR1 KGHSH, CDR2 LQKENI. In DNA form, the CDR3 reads TGTGCCAGCTCACCACAGTCACAGATTAGCACAGATACGCAGTATTTT. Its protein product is CASSPQSQISTDTQYF.